Listed below are T cell receptor beta chains from one sample, sequenced in a study of a mutant IDH1 vaccine in newly diagnosed glioma. Produced via immunoSEQ multiplex PCR; TCRdb's table is partial and in-frame only. The sample includes around 69,000 clones, more than 85% of them seen just once. The antigens for these receptors are not known. The material sequenced was PBMCs, taken from a glioma patient whose treatment included an IDH1 peptide vaccine. These receptors originate from a man aged 25-45 years with glioma. Each CDR3 is given with its conserved first and last residue. The D gene is left open where the match is weak. Rows may omit the clone size; those that give it use once, few, many or a size class.

J: TRBJ1-3
D: -
V: TRBV6-5
size: -
CDR3: CASSEGLSGNTIYF
DNA: TGTGCCAGCAGTGAGGGCCTTTCTGGAAACACCATATATTTT

J: TRBJ1-2
D: -
V: TRBV5-5
size: -
CDR3: CASSAVTGLYGYTF
DNA: TGTGCCAGCAGCGCCGTGACAGGACTCTATGGCTACACCTTC

J: TRBJ1-2
D: -
V: TRBV28
size: -
CDR3: CASSSSPLNYGYTF
DNA: TGTGCCAGCAGCAGTTCGCCGCTGAACTATGGCTACACCTTC

J: TRBJ2-1
D: TRBD2
V: TRBV19
size: -
CDR3: CASRLAGDEQFF
DNA: TGTGCCAGTCGACTAGCGGGAGATGAGCAGTTCTTC

J: TRBJ1-6
D: -
V: TRBV7-8
size: once
CDR3: CASSLAPTGNNSPLHF
DNA: TGTGCCAGCAGCTTAGCGCCGACAGGAAATAATTCACCCCTCCACTTT

J: TRBJ2-1
D: -
V: TRBV15
size: -
CDR3: CATSRDPWSSYNEQFF
DNA: TGTGCCACCAGCAGAGACCCTTGGAGCTCCTACAATGAGCAGTTCTTC

J: TRBJ1-2
D: -
V: TRBV4-3
size: -
CDR3: CASSQEGIGSTSYGYTF
DNA: TGCGCCAGCAGCCAAGAGGGAATAGGCTCAACCTCCTATGGCTACACCTTC

J: TRBJ2-4
D: -
V: TRBV5-5
size: -
CDR3: CASGDRPLAKNIQYF
DNA: TGTGCCAGCGGTGACAGGCCTCTAGCCAAAAACATTCAGTACTTC

J: TRBJ1-2
D: -
V: TRBV28
size: -
CDR3: CASTPGADYGYTF
DNA: TGTGCCAGCACCCCCGGGGCGGACTATGGCTACACCTTC

J: TRBJ1-2
D: TRBD1
V: TRBV6-6
size: -
CDR3: CATGQGYGYTF
DNA: TGTGCCACCGGACAGGGCTATGGCTACACCTTC

J: TRBJ2-3
D: -
V: TRBV7-3
size: -
CDR3: CASSLVAEADTQYF
DNA: TGTGCCAGCAGCTTAGTAGCGGAGGCAGATACGCAGTATTTT

J: TRBJ2-7
D: -
V: TRBV15
size: -
CDR3: CATSRLGPIPSYEQYF
DNA: TGTGCCACCAGCAGACTCGGGCCGATTCCCTCCTACGAGCAGTACTTC

J: TRBJ1-2
D: TRBD1
V: TRBV5-4
size: -
CDR3: CASSTGDRGLAGGYTF
DNA: TGTGCCAGCAGCACGGGGGACAGGGGTTTAGCGGGCGGCTACACCTTC

J: TRBJ1-4
D: -
V: TRBV29-1
size: few
CDR3: CSVRWLGGEKLFF
DNA: TGCAGCGTCCGTTGGCTTGGGGGTGAAAAACTGTTTTTT

J: TRBJ1-1
D: -
V: TRBV11-1
size: -
CDR3: CASSTEQGNTEAFF
DNA: TGTGCCAGCAGCACGGAACAGGGGAACACTGAAGCTTTCTTT

J: TRBJ2-7
D: -
V: TRBV10-3
size: -
CDR3: CAISDLQGDEQYF
DNA: TGTGCCATCAGTGATCTCCAGGGCGACGAGCAGTACTTC

J: TRBJ2-7
D: TRBD2
V: TRBV6-6
size: -
CDR3: CASSYHGGRAGYEQYF
DNA: TGTGCCAGCAGTTATCACGGAGGGAGGGCCGGTTACGAGCAGTACTTC

J: TRBJ2-7
D: -
V: TRBV2
size: -
CDR3: CASSEGSGVIFREQYF
DNA: TGTGCCAGCAGTGAAGGTTCAGGGGTGATATTCCGGGAGCAGTACTTC

J: TRBJ1-2
D: -
V: TRBV6-1
size: -
CDR3: CASSESGRIPYTF
DNA: TGTGCCAGCAGTGAATCAGGTCGGATTCCCTACACCTTC

J: TRBJ2-2
D: TRBD1
V: TRBV29-1
size: once
CDR3: CSVSQGARFTGELFF
DNA: TGCAGCGTGTCCCAGGGGGCGCGATTCACCGGGGAGCTGTTTTTT

J: TRBJ2-5
D: TRBD1
V: TRBV9
size: -
CDR3: CASSVAGTGVRQETQYF
DNA: TGTGCCAGCAGCGTAGCCGGGACAGGGGTGAGACAAGAGACCCAGTACTTC

J: TRBJ2-1
D: TRBD2
V: TRBV4-3
size: -
CDR3: CASSQLRGVLYNEQFF
DNA: TGCGCCAGCAGCCAACTACGGGGGGTACTCTACAATGAGCAGTTCTTC

J: TRBJ2-4
D: -
V: TRBV19
size: -
CDR3: CASSGREGANIQYF
DNA: TGTGCCAGTAGTGGCCGGGAGGGGGCGAACATTCAGTACTTC

J: TRBJ2-2
D: -
V: TRBV27
size: -
CDR3: CASSLEVYTGELFF
DNA: TGTGCCAGCAGTTTAGAGGTTTACACCGGGGAGCTGTTTTTT

J: TRBJ2-5
D: -
V: TRBV7-8
size: few
CDR3: CASSPGRIKETQYF
DNA: TGTGCCAGCAGCCCCGGACGGATAAAAGAGACCCAGTACTTC

J: TRBJ1-2
D: -
V: TRBV5-6
size: -
CDR3: CASSLYGGYGYTF
DNA: TGTGCCAGCAGCTTGTACGGAGGTTATGGCTACACCTTC

J: TRBJ2-2
D: -
V: TRBV9
size: -
CDR3: CASSVEGRTGELFF
DNA: TGTGCCAGCAGCGTAGAGGGACGGACTGGGGAGCTGTTTTTT

J: TRBJ2-5
D: -
V: TRBV5-1
size: -
CDR3: CASMGLLAEQETQYF
DNA: TGCGCCAGCATGGGCCTACTGGCGGAACAAGAGACCCAGTACTTC